The present T cell receptor beta chain was sequenced within a study of neurological immune-mediated disorders. In this sample, this clonotype turned up many times. A single run covered 15-18 subjects with over 170 million TCR-beta sequences. TCRdb re-analysed the 5' RACE reads in MiXCR, keeping a single row per CDR3 protein. In the table there are tens of thousands of distinct CDR3 sequences, 10% of which are singletons. V dropped 5 bases and J dropped 5 bases, with 15 bases sitting between them. This CDR3 contains 14 residues. This TCR derives from a man in his forties or fifties in good health. V usage is TRBV12-3 or TRBV12-4 and J usage is TRBJ2-5; tentative D call: TRBD1 (5 bases). Sequencing input: PBMCs. Here the CDR3 DNA reads TGTGCCAGCAGTGGGGCCAGGGTTGGGGAGACCCAGTACTTC. Encoded protein: CASSGARVGETQYF.